The T cell receptor (beta chain) described here comes from a study of CD8 T cells in ankylosing spondylitis. Study-level findings and limits: Blood from ankylosing spondylitis patients appeared to carry a characteristic roughly 8-variant TCR beta motif. Clones linked to disease were reported to show significant enrichment in matched ankylosing spondylitis synovial fluid.

Germline CDR1 reads MNHEY; CDR2 reads SVGEGT. The length of the CDR3 is 16 residues. In its sample, this clonotype was seen many times. Its antigen is still unknown. Its ends do not fully match the called genes, so a read error is possible. As the method for making TCR beta libraries, quantitative 5'-RACE with molecular barcodes was used. TCRdb reprocessed the 5' RACE reads with MiXCR, giving one entry per CDR3 protein. Among roughly 180,000 distinct CDR3 sequences, roughly 13% were seen once, and the ten largest hold 9.5% to 12%. V and J are TRBV6-2 or TRBV6-3 and TRBJ1-5; 8 bases align to TRBD1. What was sequenced was blood, either unsorted or a sorted T cell fraction (not recorded which). This sequence originates from a female donor with ankylosing spondylitis or in good health (not recorded which). The CDR3 sequence is CASTYTWTGPNQPQHF. CDR3 nucleotide sequence: TGTGCCAGCACTTACACCTGGACAGGGCCCAATCAGCCCCAGCATTTT.